The rows below give T cell receptor beta chains drawn from one sample of a study of T cell responses to AZD1222 COVID-19 vaccine. The protocol was immunoSEQ multiplex PCR, while the TCRdb copy is restricted to in-frame clones and leaves out a portion. There are 150,000 to 200,000 clones in the sample; 85% to 90% occur only once, and roughly 6% lies in the top ten. Here the sequenced sample was peripheral blood, taken on day 0 of AZD1222 vaccination. Every receptor here comes from an adult in good health. Each CDR3 is given with its conserved first and last residue. Each record gives: clone size, J gene, V gene, D gene, CDR3 protein, CDR3 DNA. A D gene is named only where the DNA matches it firmly. Rows may omit the clone size; those that give it use once, few, many or a size class.

>.|TRBJ1-2|TRBV7-9|.
CASSLEERVNYGYTF
TGTGCCAGCAGCCTCGAGGAACGCGTTAACTATGGCTACACCTTC
>.|TRBJ1-3|TRBV14|.
CASSLSGNTIYF
TGTGCCAGCAGCCTATCTGGAAACACCATATATTTT
>.|TRBJ2-1|TRBV6-5|.
CASRGRTSNEQFF
TGTGCCAGCAGGGGGCGGACGTCGAATGAGCAGTTCTTC
>once|TRBJ1-5|TRBV19|TRBD1
CASRRQGALNQPQHF
TGTGCCAGTAGACGACAGGGGGCGCTTAATCAGCCCCAGCATTTT
>.|TRBJ1-2|TRBV11-2|TRBD1
CASSLDRGGRGYTF
TGTGCCAGCAGCTTAGATCGAGGGGGCCGTGGCTACACCTTC
>few|TRBJ2-7|TRBV28|.
CASSPGSPYEQYF
TGTGCCAGCAGTCCGGGCTCCCCCTACGAGCAGTACTTC
>.|TRBJ2-7|TRBV28|.
CASKSPDTSYEQYF
TGTGCCAGCAAATCCCCCGATACCTCCTACGAGCAGTACTTC
>.|TRBJ2-1|TRBV19|TRBD2
CASSMRGTSGRGSLVEQFF
TGTGCCAGTAGTATGCGTGGGACTAGCGGGAGGGGGAGTCTCGTTGAGCAGTTCTTC
>.|TRBJ2-5|TRBV5-1|.
CASSFPRNQVQETQYF
TGCGCCAGCAGCTTTCCTAGGAACCAAGTCCAAGAGACCCAGTACTTC
>.|TRBJ1-4|TRBV5-1|.
CASSLVGGGLIEKLFF
TGCGCCAGCAGCTTGGTAGGCGGGGGCTTAATTGAAAAACTGTTTTTT
>few|TRBJ2-7|TRBV6-1|TRBD2
CASSGGTSGRGDEQYF
TGTGCCAGCAGTGGCGGGACTAGCGGGAGGGGCGACGAGCAGTACTTC
>.|TRBJ2-7|TRBV29-1|TRBD2
CSAGRGGGMSSYEQYF
TGCAGCGCCGGACGAGGCGGGGGTATGAGCTCCTACGAGCAGTACTTC
>few|TRBJ1-1|TRBV5-1|TRBD1
CASNDRANTEAFF
TGCGCCAGCAACGACAGGGCGAACACTGAAGCTTTCTTT
>.|TRBJ1-5|TRBV27|.
CASSLLPPGQGYQPQHF
TGTGCCAGCAGTTTATTACCGCCAGGGCAGGGCTATCAGCCCCAGCATTTT
>.|TRBJ1-5|TRBV30|TRBD1
CAWSVGGQGLPQHF
TGTGCCTGGAGTGTTGGCGGACAGGGGTTGCCCCAGCATTTT
>.|TRBJ1-3|TRBV9|.
CASSGGGLAGNTIYF
TGTGCCAGCAGCGGTGGGGGGCTTGCTGGAAACACCATATATTTT
>.|TRBJ2-7|TRBV5-1|TRBD2
CASSLSKIGLAGEEQYF
TGCGCCAGCAGCTTGTCCAAGATCGGACTAGCGGGTGAAGAGCAGTACTTC
>.|TRBJ1-2|TRBV6-6|.
CASSYPGHLYGYTF
TGTGCCAGCAGTTACCCGGGACACCTCTATGGCTACACCTTC
>.|TRBJ1-4|TRBV28|.
CASGRDLGEKLFF
TGTGCCAGCGGCCGGGACCTAGGCGAAAAACTGTTTTTT
>.|TRBJ1-2|TRBV10-2|.
CASRGQYGYTF
TGCGCCAGCAGAGGACAGTATGGCTACACCTTC
>.|TRBJ1-6|TRBV14|.
CASSPAADRASPWSPLHF
TGTGCCAGCAGCCCAGCGGCGGACAGAGCCTCCCCGTGGTCACCCCTCCACTTT
>.|TRBJ1-4|TRBV7-9|.
CASSLPGVEKLFF
TGTGCCAGCAGCTTACCCGGGGTAGAAAAACTGTTTTTT
>.|TRBJ2-2|TRBV21-1|.
CASSRSIRERAGELFF
TGTGCCAGCAGCCGCTCAATCCGTGAGCGGGCCGGGGAGCTGTTTTTT
>.|TRBJ1-2|TRBV11-2|.
CASSQRRRGSGYTF
TGTGCCAGCAGCCAGCGGAGAAGGGGGAGCGGCTACACCTTC
>.|TRBJ1-2|TRBV24-1|TRBD1
CATSAGQGVYGYTF
TGTGCCACCAGTGCTGGACAGGGTGTCTATGGCTACACCTTC
>.|TRBJ1-6|TRBV6-5|.
CAIRQAWNSPLHF
TGTGCCATCAGACAGGCATGGAATTCACCCCTCCACTTT
>.|TRBJ2-7|TRBV30|.
CAFHQGGSYEQYF
TGTGCCTTCCACCAGGGGGGGTCCTACGAGCAGTACTTC
>.|TRBJ1-2|TRBV4-1|TRBD1
CASSLEGGTGYGYTF
TGCGCCAGCAGCCTAGAAGGTGGGACAGGGTACGGCTACACCTTC
>.|TRBJ1-5|TRBV15|.
CATSRDIKSNQPQHF
TGTGCCACCAGCAGAGATATCAAGAGCAATCAGCCCCAGCATTTT
>.|TRBJ2-2|TRBV3-1/TRBV3-2|.
CASSLRTAARAGELFF
TGTGCCAGCAGCCTCCGGACTGCCGCAAGGGCCGGGGAGCTGTTTTTT
>.|TRBJ1-3|TRBV28|.
CASSLHMQGISGNTIYF
TGTGCCAGCAGTCTCCACATGCAGGGAATCTCTGGAAACACCATATATTTT
>.|TRBJ1-1|TRBV28|TRBD1
CASSLGTGRTEAFF
TGTGCCAGCAGTTTAGGGACAGGGCGCACTGAAGCTTTCTTT
>once|TRBJ2-1|TRBV14|TRBD2
CASSQDPGLAGIYNEQFF
TGTGCCAGCAGCCAAGATCCCGGACTAGCGGGGATCTACAATGAGCAGTTCTTC
>.|TRBJ2-1|TRBV9|.
CASSVEGSAPPEQFF
TGTGCCAGCAGCGTAGAGGGCTCAGCGCCACCTGAGCAGTTCTTC
>.|TRBJ1-2|TRBV18|TRBD1
CASSPTGTGDYGYTF
TGTGCCAGCTCACCGACCGGGACAGGGGACTATGGCTACACCTTC
>.|TRBJ2-7|TRBV28|.
CASSSLGYEQYF
TGTGCCAGCAGTTCCTTAGGCTACGAGCAGTACTTC
>.|TRBJ2-7|TRBV7-2|.
CASSLAGTDGYEQYF
TGTGCCAGCAGCTTGGCCGGGACTGACGGCTACGAGCAGTACTTC
>.|TRBJ1-3|TRBV19|.
CASTPPDYSSGNTIYF
TGTGCCAGTACCCCCCCGGACTATTCTTCTGGAAACACCATATATTTT
>.|TRBJ1-5|TRBV30|.
CAWSVDSNQPQHF
TGTGCCTGGAGTGTCGACAGTAATCAGCCCCAGCATTTT
>.|TRBJ1-6|TRBV30|.
CAWGDGQTYNSPLHF
TGTGCCTGGGGGGACGGACAGACCTATAATTCACCCCTCCACTTT
>.|TRBJ1-3|TRBV9|.
CASSVALSGYSGNTIYF
TGTGCCAGCAGCGTAGCTCTTTCAGGATACTCTGGAAACACCATATATTTT
>.|TRBJ2-1|TRBV11-2|.
CASRSGLASSYNEQFF
TGTGCCAGCAGATCCGGACTGGCGAGCTCCTACAATGAGCAGTTCTTC
>.|TRBJ1-6|TRBV15|TRBD1
CATSRDLGQGGSPLHF
TGTGCCACCAGCAGGGACTTAGGACAGGGCGGTTCACCCCTCCACTTT
>few|TRBJ1-1|TRBV15|.
CATSREVEAFF
TGTGCCACCAGCAGGGAGGTGGAAGCTTTCTTT
>.|TRBJ2-6|TRBV5-8|.
CASSPRGRRGANVLTF
TGTGCCAGCAGCCCGAGGGGCAGACGTGGGGCCAACGTCCTGACTTTC
>.|TRBJ1-3|TRBV11-2|.
CASSPRSSLLNSGNTIYF
TGTGCCAGCAGCCCCCGATCATCCCTACTAAACTCTGGAAACACCATATATTTT
>.|TRBJ1-6|TRBV7-6|TRBD1
CASRQTGQNNSPLHF
TGTGCCAGCAGACAAACGGGACAGAATAATTCACCCCTCCACTTT
>few|TRBJ1-1|TRBV5-1|.
CASSSRNGGDTEAFF
TGCGCCAGCAGCTCGAGGAATGGTGGAGATACTGAAGCTTTCTTT
>.|TRBJ1-6|TRBV6-5|.
CASSLQGPYNSPLHF
TGTGCCAGCAGTCTACAGGGACCCTATAATTCACCCCTCCACTTT
>once|TRBJ2-5|TRBV30|.
CAWSRDRFQETQYF
TGTGCCTGGAGTCGGGATCGATTCCAAGAGACCCAGTACTTC
>.|TRBJ1-5|TRBV2|.
CAISQPNQPQHF
TGTGCCATATCACAGCCCAATCAGCCCCAGCATTTT
>.|TRBJ2-6|TRBV4-2|.
CASSQEGRGQVSGGANVLTF
TGTGCCAGCAGCCAAGAGGGACGGGGCCAGGTCTCTGGTGGGGCCAACGTCCTGACTTTC
>.|TRBJ2-7|TRBV5-4|.
CASSLKVSPYEQYF
TGTGCCAGCAGCCTGAAAGTAAGTCCCTACGAGCAGTACTTC
>.|TRBJ1-3|TRBV7-2|.
CASSLGQPYSGNTIYF
TGTGCCAGCAGCTTAGGACAGCCGTACTCTGGAAACACCATATATTTT
>.|TRBJ1-2|TRBV6-4|.
CASSEQGWYGYTF
TGTGCCAGCAGTGAGCAGGGGTGGTATGGCTACACCTTC
>once|TRBJ2-7|TRBV27|TRBD2
CASSLLQGGTYEQYF
TGTGCCAGCAGTTTATTGCAGGGAGGGACCTACGAGCAGTACTTC
>.|TRBJ2-2|TRBV5-1|.
CASRSGQPNTGELFF
TGCGCCAGCAGGTCTGGGCAGCCGAACACCGGGGAGCTGTTTTTT
>.|TRBJ2-7|TRBV2|.
CASSDRGSNYEQYF
TGTGCCAGCAGTGACAGGGGATCTAACTACGAGCAGTACTTC
>.|TRBJ1-6|TRBV6-5|.
CASSYRGGSNSPLHF
TGTGCCAGCAGTTACAGAGGGGGTTCTAATTCACCCCTCCACTTT
>.|TRBJ2-1|TRBV7-3|TRBD2
CASCLGLAGVNEQFF
TGTGCCAGCTGCTTAGGGCTAGCGGGAGTCAATGAGCAGTTCTTC